This passage covers 13 T cell receptor beta chains from one sample sequenced in a study of T cells in Graves' hyperthyroidism and ophthalmopathy (dated 2019 in TCRdb). Library prep was done by multiplex PCR. Reads for this sample came from an Illumina HiSeq 2000. The TCR beta CDR3 regions were amplified from the RNA transcripts. A first-round RT-PCR of the TCR CDR3 used the HTBI primer set with the Qiagen OneStep RT-PCR kit. In-frame beta chains were kept once TCRdb had trimmed the public reads at Q25 with fastp and called clones with MiXCR. All rows with the same CDR3 protein become a single entry with the most common DNA and genes. The sample table contains over 150,000 distinct CDR3 sequences; only one count was recorded for about a sixth of them. About half of the sample belongs to the ten largest clones. The specimen was blood. These receptors originate from a woman aged 45-65 years with Graves' hyperthyroidism.

This clonotype was detected many times. The chain uses TRBV12-3 or TRBV12-4 and TRBJ2-1, with D maybe TRBD2 (6 bases). The germline V and J ends were trimmed by 3 bases and 7 bases, with 16 bases remaining between them. The CDR3 consists of 15 residues. CDR3 coding DNA: TGTGCCAGCAGTTTCTTGTTTGTGGAGGGAAATGAGCAGTTCTTC. It specifies CASSFLFVEGNEQFF.

A few counts support this clonotype. This chain links TRBV7-9 with TRBJ2-1; unclear D gene. Germline CDR1 reads SEHNR; CDR2 reads FQNEAQ (reference sequence). The germline V and J ends were trimmed by 10 bases and 0 bases, with 13 bases remaining between them. This CDR3 is 14 amino acids long. In DNA form, the CDR3 reads TGTGCCACCCAGACTCTAAGCTCCTACAATGAGCAGTTCTTC. Protein product: CATQTLSSYNEQFF.

This clonotype appeared many times. The V call is TRBV12-3 or TRBV12-4, the J call TRBJ2-3; D remains ambiguous. The CDR3 is 13 residues long. V was shortened by 1 base and J by 5 bases, with 7 bases between the two germline ends. The CDR3 sequence is CASSLDIRDTQYF. In DNA, the CDR3 is TGTGCCAGCAGTTTAGATATCCGAGATACGCAGTATTTT.

This clonotype was detected many times. The rearrangement links TRBV12-5 to TRBJ1-1; D is uncertain. The ends were cut back, 3 bases at V and 2 bases at J, with 16 bases in the middle. The CDR3 runs 16 residues. From germline, CDR1 is LGHNT and CDR2 FRNRAP. CDR3 bases: TGTGCTAGTGGTTTCCTCCTCGAGACCGATAACACTGAAGCTTTCTTT. Translation gives CASGFLLETDNTEAFF.

The table lists this clonotype with many counts. The chain carries TRBV2 and TRBJ1-5; a possible D gene is TRBD1 (5 bases). CDR1 and CDR2 from the germline V gene are SNHLY and FYNNEI. The CDR3 sequence is 15 residues long. Trimming removed 7 bases at V and 1 base at J, with 14 bases between. CDR3 residues: CASTSGRWSNQPQHF. In nucleotides, the CDR3 is TGTGCCAGCACTTCAGGGAGGTGGAGCAATCAGCCCCAGCATTTT.

This sequence joins TRBV14 and TRBJ1-1; 10 bases line up with TRBD1. V gave up 4 bases and J gave up 1 base; unmatched junction bases: 6. CDR3 length: 16 amino acids. Per germline, CDR1 SGHDN and CDR2 FVKESK. The CDR3 nucleotides read TGTGCCAGCAGCCGACGGACAGGGGGGACGAACACTGAAGCTTTCTTT. It codes for CASSRRTGGTNTEAFF.

The V and J genes are TRBV3-1 and TRBJ2-1; 9 bases map to TRBD2. The CDR3 consists of 15 residues. J lost 2 bases, V lost 1 base, and 0 bases had no gene match. The germline V gene encodes CDR1 LGHDT and CDR2 YNNKEL (reference sequence). The CDR3 DNA sequence: TGTGCCAGCAGCCAAGCTAGCGGGACCTACAATGAGCAGTTCTTC. It codes for CASSQASGTYNEQFF.

This clonotype was counted at least ten times. The chain uses TRBV28 and TRBJ2-5; unclear D gene. Germline assignment: CDR1 MDHEN and CDR2 SYDVKM. V lost 6 bases, J lost 5 bases, and 13 bases lay in between. There are 13 residues in the CDR3. CDR3 in DNA: TGTGCCAGCAGCCATCCGTTGGGGGAGACCCAGTACTTC. Protein sequence: CASSHPLGETQYF.

This chain joins TRBV7-6 and TRBJ1-6; 8 bases line up with TRBD1. V lost 1 base to trimming and J lost 7 bases; unmatched junction nucleotides: 9. Germline CDR1 and CDR2: SGHVS and FNYEAQ. The CDR3 is 17 amino acids. The CDR3, as DNA: TGTGCCAGCAGCTTAGGGTTCAGGACAGGGAGAAATTCACCCCTCCACTTT. Its protein product is CASSLGFRTGRNSPLHF.

This clonotype was detected many times. The rearrangement links TRBV7-3 to TRBJ2-7; D assignment may be TRBD1 or TRBD2 (5 bases each). Germline CDR1 reads SGHTA; CDR2 reads FQGTGA. V was cut by 2 bases and J by 6 bases, with 11 bases left in between. The CDR3 loop spans 13 amino acids. CDR3 bases: TGTGCCAGCAGCTTAGGCAGGGACGCCGAGCAGTACTTC. This gives the protein CASSLGRDAEQYF.

The chain links TRBV6-5 to TRBJ1-1, with D possibly being TRBD1 (5 bases). From germline, CDR1 is MNHEY and CDR2 SVGAGI. This CDR3 spans 13 amino acids. V lost 2 bases, J lost 7 bases, and 11 bases lay in between. The DNA for the CDR3 is TGTGCCAGCAGTTACCCGGGAACAGGTGAAGCTTTCTTT. It yields the protein CASSYPGTGEAFF.

The rearrangement uses TRBV28 and TRBJ2-1; D is perhaps TRBD1 or TRBD2 (5 bases each). Trimming left V 5 bases short and J 2 bases short, with 16 bases between. This CDR3 has 16 amino acids. The V gene's germline CDR1 is MDHEN and CDR2 SYDVKM. DNA of the CDR3: TGTGCCAGCAGTAACCCCCGGGGACGCACCTACAATGAGCAGTTCTTC. Translated, it gives CASSNPRGRTYNEQFF.

The chain recombines TRBV20-1 with TRBJ1-2, with a possible D match to TRBD1 (5 bases). Trimming took off 6 bases at V and 8 bases at J, with 19 bases between the two ends. Germline V gene data show CDR1 as DFQATT and CDR2 as SNEGSKA (reference sequence). The CDR3 is 13 residues long. The CDR3 region is CSADPQGLDGYTF. The CDR3 nucleotides are TGCAGTGCGGACCCGCAGGGTTTGGACGGCTACACCTTC.